This T cell receptor beta chain stems from a study of control samples from healthy donors and cancer patients. The protocol was immunoSEQ multiplex PCR, while the TCRdb copy is restricted to in-frame clones and leaves out a portion. The sample includes 150,000 to 200,000 clones, roughly 90% of them seen just once. The V and J ends lost 4 bases and 9 bases, in that order; junction bases with no gene match: 14. This CDR3 contains 15 residues. Germline values: CDR1 SGDLS, CDR2 YYNGEE. The clonotype comes from a man under 40 in good health. Sequencing was performed on blood. The chain couples TRBV9 to TRBJ2-7; 9 bases line up with TRBD1. The CDR3 region has the DNA TGTGCCAGCAGCACAGAACCGGGACAGGGATCAGGGCAGTACTTC. It translates to CASSTEPGQGSGQYF.